Listed here is a single T cell receptor (beta chain). Its antigen is not known. This specimen belongs to a study of CXCR3-negative and CXCR3-positive naive CD8 T cells. Turning to the study itself: Every library held about 1.5 +/- 0.3 million TRB reads, and the total came to roughly 140 million. Study-wide points: Diversity proved comparably high across both naive subsets and much lower in memory CD8+ cells.

The study made its TRB cDNA libraries by 5' RACE, adding UMI labels. One entry per CDR3 protein, without DNA, is what TCRdb gives after re-calling the 5' RACE reads. The sample data list around 40,000 distinct CDR3 sequences. CDR1 is MNHEY and CDR2 is SVGAGI in the germline V gene. The CDR3 extends over 15 amino acids. Naive CD8+ T lymphocytes were specified as CD45RO-CCR7+CD27+CD95-. This receptor was obtained from a human donor in good health. Some clones in this sample may be carry-over from other donors' samples. The V gene is TRBV6-5, the J gene TRBJ2-5; TCRdb's D call of TRBD1 is untestable without DNA. Sequencing used naive CXCR3- CD8+ T cells from blood. Subset in this sample: CD45RO-CCR7+CD27+CD95- naive CD8+ T cells lacking CXCR3 (TNR3-). The CDR3 sequence: CASSSGGPLQETQYF.